The clone carrying this T cell receptor (beta chain) has only a few counts. The target antigen is unknown. The entry originates in a study of T cells after yellow fever vaccination. Findings of the study overall: Abundant clonotypes from the bulk population could get into FACS-sorted repertoires as contaminants. Weaker overall was a secondary response that nonetheless peaked faster, on day 5 versus 15.

UMIs were added to TCR cDNA along with a universal primer site when it was made by 5'RACE template switching. One entry per CDR3 protein, called by TCRdb with MiXCR from the 5' RACE reads. This table holds tens of thousands of distinct CDR3 sequences, 7.5% to 8% found once. The CDR3 sequence is 14 residues long. Germline V gene sequence: CDR1 MDHEN, CDR2 SYDVKM. V dropped 7 bases and J dropped 3 bases, with 14 bases sitting between them. The receptor's source is a man aged 30-40 years who received the YFV17D yellow fever vaccine. The source material was CD8+ T cells sorted from PBMCs, sampled on the day of the yellow fever booster vaccination. The chain combines TRBV28 with TRBJ2-3; no definite D call. CDR3 in DNA: TGTGCCAGCACTCGGGCTAGTTATACAGATACGCAGTATTTT. Protein sequence: CASTRASYTDTQYF. Full variable domain (rest looked up from reference TRBV28 and TRBJ2-3): DVKVTQSSRYLVKRTGEKVFLECVQDMDHENMFWYRQDPGLGLRLIYFSYDVKMKEKGDIPEGYSVSREKKERFSLILESASTNQTSMYLCASTRASYTDTQYFGPGTRLTVL.